These 4 T cell receptor beta chains were all obtained from the same sample, sequenced in a study of T cells expressing NK-cell markers. With the 5' RACE reads reprocessed, TCRdb shows one record per CDR3 protein and no DNA. In total, the table holds some 450,000 distinct CDR3 sequences. Sample: blood T cells: a sorted CD56 or NKG2C T cell subset, CD4+ or CD8+ T cells, or bulk PBMC T cells (not recorded which). These receptors were taken from a woman aged 18 to 69 in good health.

V is TRBV29-1 and J is TRBJ1-1; the TCRdb call, TRBD1, lacks DNA for checking. The germline V gene has CDR1 SQVTM and CDR2 ANQGSEA. The CDR3 length is 16 residues. The CDR3 is CSVEILGTGKLTEAFF.

The CDR3 sequence is CASSPGTGAPYEQYF. The chain uses TRBV18 and TRBJ2-7; no DNA is available, so the TRBD1 call from TCRdb remains unchecked. This CDR3 has 15 residues. Per the germline V gene, CDR1 is KGHSH and CDR2 is LQKENI.

V gene TRBV2 combines with J gene TRBJ2-3; TCRdb's D call, TRBD2, is unchecked because there is no DNA. The CDR3 runs 12 residues. Germline values: CDR1 SNHLY, CDR2 FYNNEI. Here the CDR3 reads CASSDRSFMEYF. Using reference TRBV2 and TRBJ2-3 for the parts outside the CDR3, the full variable domain is EPEVTQTPSHQVTQMGQEVILRCVPISNHLYFYWYRQILGQKVEFLVSFYNNEISEKSEIFDDQFSVERPDGSNFTLKIRSTKLEDSAMYFCASSDRSFMEYFGPGTRLTVL.

This sequence joins TRBV7-3 and TRBJ1-1; TCRdb reports TRBD1, a call that lacks DNA to check it against. The CDR3 is made up of 14 amino acids. The germline CDR1 and CDR2 sequences are SGHTA and FQGTGA. CDR3 sequence: CATQVGAGNTEAFF.